One sample yielded the 4 T cell receptor beta chains listed below, sequenced in a study of blood T cells in healthy people across ages (dated by TCRdb to 2013 to 2016). The library came from 5' RACE. Sequencing was performed on an Illumina HiSeq 2500. A second PCR of roughly 7 to 12 cycles was performed with a sample-barcoded 5' primer and a J-beta primer mix. The public reads were reprocessed in TCRdb via fastp at Q25 and MiXCR, keeping in-frame beta chains. Here each entry gathers all rows of one CDR3 protein and keeps the most common genes and DNA. In this sample the table shows 1.5 million to 2 million distinct CDR3 sequences, 28% of which occur a single time. In total, the top ten clones hold approximately 7.7% of the sample. Material: blood. Source of these receptors: a woman between 25 and 40 years old in good health.

The rearrangement uses TRBV9 and TRBJ2-1; D remains ambiguous. CDR1 is SGDLS, CDR2 YYNGEE, per germline. Trimming left V 1 base short and J 7 bases short, with 9 bases between. This CDR3 spans 13 amino acids. CDR3 region: CASSVSSLNEQFF. CDR3 nucleotides: TGTGCCAGCAGCGTATCCTCCTTAAATGAGCAGTTCTTC.

V usage is TRBV20-1 and J usage is TRBJ1-6; D might be TRBD1 (6 bases). Germline V gene sequence: CDR1 DFQATT, CDR2 SNEGSKA (reference sequence). The V end was cut by 2 bases, the J end by 6 bases, with 17 bases between. This CDR3 has 16 residues. The CDR3 nucleotides read TGCAGTGCTAGACCCCTAAGGGGGGACGGTAATTCACCCCTCCACTTT. This translates into CSARPLRGDGNSPLHF.

The J gene is TRBJ2-1, the V gene TRBV5-4; the D is unclear. V gave up 6 bases and J gave up 5 bases, with 12 bases separating them. The CDR3 runs 13 residues. Germline V CDR1 and CDR2: SGHNT, YYREEE (reference sequence). The CDR3 spells CASKGNRDNEQFF. The CDR3 region has the DNA TGTGCCAGCAAAGGGAACAGAGACAATGAGCAGTTCTTC.

This clonotype was seen more than once but under ten times. The rearrangement uses TRBV7-9 and TRBJ1-5; perhaps TRBD1 as D (5 bases). The germline CDR1 and CDR2 sequences are SEHNR and FQNEAQ (reference sequence). The CDR3 extends over 14 amino acids. V lost 1 base and J 9 bases, leaving 13 bases between the germline ends. CDR3 bases: TGTGCCAGCAGCTTAGGGGTCGGGGGAGGGCCCCAGCATTTT. Protein: CASSLGVGGGPQHF.